This T cell receptor (beta chain) was captured in a study of blood T cell repertoires in COVID-19 (dated by TCRdb to 2020 to 2021). As for the study more broadly: The collaborator samples originated in the United States, Italy and Spain and spanned the acute and convalescent phases of COVID-19. The material from the prospective study consisted of cDNA or gDNA derived from T cells, B-cell-depleted T cells, or PBMCs. Deeply sampled blood TCRbeta repertoires from subjects exposed to, actively infected with, or recovered from COVID-19 were included in the dataset. The repertoires were made available in a free public database intended to serve as a resource for research on the immune response to SARS-CoV-2. Samples came from the ongoing ImmuneRACE study (first 160 participants) plus 1,254 subjects from 6 global collaborators. A de-identified subject ID, COVID-19 status, age in years and sex were almost always included in the sample metadata. Where HLA class I and class II types were available, the types were taken from metadata supplied by the sample provider, not from assay-based typing. Broader findings and caveats from the paper: The quantity of clinical and demographic metadata differed by source and by participant and was supplied without curation.

Participants in the prospective study were enrolled through a virtual design, were aged roughly 18 to 90 years, and lived in fewer than 30 United States geographic areas. Cohort assignment in the prospective study relied on participant-reported clinical history from a screening survey and a study questionnaire. Recovered participants in ImmuneRACE Cohort 3 were defined by two consecutive negative NP/OP PCR tests, clearance by a healthcare professional, or resolution of symptoms. In the prospective study, mobile phlebotomists collected whole blood, serum and a nasopharyngeal or oropharyngeal swab from each participant. Participants in the prospective study had the option to provide additional blood draws and questionnaires over an approximately 2-month period. Blood samples from the prospective study were shipped frozen or at room temperature prior to DNA extraction. As concerns this clone: Its antigen is still unknown. Base quality data are lacking; no much larger clone is found one base away.

TCRbeta CDR3 regions were amplified from genomic DNA by means of the immunoSEQ Assay, a bias-controlled multiplex PCR. For the original study's pipeline: Nucleated cell counts per sample were estimated from amplification of reference gene primers within the assay. To quantify the absolute abundance of each unique TCRbeta CDR3 rearrangement, sequence reads were collapsed and filtered. For each sample, productive Simpson clonality was calculated by taking the square root of Simpson's diversity index across productive rearrangements. Sourced from immuneACCESS, this table was stored by TCRdb with only in-frame sequences that have V and J called. A share of the clones is absent; for the studies checked, an unresolved V gene accounts for under half, and the remainder has no known explanation. For V, J and clone size, that table is used; D and trimming come from the DNA. Present in this sample are a few hundred thousand clones, approximately 92% of which were seen just once. The ten largest account for less than 20% of the sample.

CDR1 and CDR2 are drawn from the germline V gene: KGHSH, LQKENI. Germline trimming: 6 bases from V, 0 bases from J; junction bases outside gene matches: 5. The CDR3 holds 15 amino acids from the cysteine to the phenylalanine. Only CDR3 DNA remains: 45 bases, in frame from the first base. The rearranged segments are TRBV18 and TRBJ1-2; 9 of the junction bases match TRBD1. This sequence originates from a woman in her twenties or thirties who had recovered from COVID-19. What was sequenced was PBMCs or T cells enriched from blood (not recorded which). CDR3 reads: CASSSTGGANYGYTF. DNA sequence: TGTGCCAGCTCGTCGACAGGGGGGGCTAACTATGGCTACACCTTC. With the portions outside the CDR3 filled from the reference TRBV18 and TRBJ1-2 genes, the complete variable region becomes NAGVMQNPRHLVRRRGQEARLRCSPMKGHSHVYWYRQLPEEGLKFMVYLQKENIIDESGMPKERFSAEFPKEGPSILRIQQVVRGDSAAYFCASSSTGGANYGYTFGSGTRLTVV.